Presented here are 18 T cell receptor beta chains from one specimen sequenced in a study of T cells after yellow fever vaccination. Each CDR3 protein gets one entry after TCRdb re-called the 5' RACE reads with MiXCR. This table holds 610,000 or so distinct CDR3 sequences, 12% found once. The sample consisted of PBMCs, taken on the day of the yellow fever booster vaccination. The source of these receptors is a man aged 30 to 45 who received the YFV17D yellow fever vaccine.

This clonotype was recorded a few times. The chain recombines TRBV29-1 with TRBJ2-2; D unresolved. This CDR3 spans 13 amino acids. Trimming removed 5 bases from V and 3 bases from J, with 10 bases in between. CDR1 SQVTM and CDR2 ANQGSEA come from the germline V gene. CDR3 in DNA: TGCAGCGTTATCTTCACTTACACCGGGGAGCTGTTTTTT. It encodes CSVIFTYTGELFF.

This clonotype was seen a few times. The chain combines TRBV7-8 with TRBJ1-5, with D perhaps matching TRBD1 (6 bases). V was cut by 5 bases and J by 5 bases, with 19 bases left in between. The CDR3 contains 16 residues. Per the germline V gene, CDR1 is SGHVS and CDR2 is FQNEAQ. CDR3 DNA: TGTGCCAGCAGCCCGAATTCAGGGGCCAGGGATCAGCCCCAGCATTTT. Translated, it gives CASSPNSGARDQPQHF.

This clonotype was seen only a few times. The gene calls are TRBV7-9 and TRBJ2-7; no clear D gene. This CDR3 comprises 13 residues. Germline V gives CDR1 SEHNR, CDR2 FQNEAQ (reference sequence). V lost 5 bases and J 2 bases, leaving 10 bases between the germline ends. CDR3 sequence: CASSQLGAYEQYF. As DNA, the CDR3 is TGTGCCAGCAGCCAGTTAGGAGCCTACGAGCAGTACTTC.

The chain has TRBV12-3 or TRBV12-4 and TRBJ1-2; no reliable D call. This CDR3 region has 13 residues. V lost 8 bases, J lost 0 bases, and 10 bases lay in between. Here the CDR3 DNA reads TGTGCCAGCGGCTTCGAAACTAACTATGGCTACACCTTC. This gives the protein CASGFETNYGYTF.

The chain uses TRBV5-1 and TRBJ2-7, with 7 bases lining up with TRBD1. J gave up 4 bases and V 4 bases, and 5 bases lay outside the gene matches. The CDR3 is 13 amino acids. The germline gives CDR1 SGHRS, CDR2 YFSETQ. This chain's CDR3 is CASSDRVEYEQYF. CDR3 nucleotides: TGCGCCAGCAGCGACAGGGTAGAGTACGAGCAGTACTTC.

The CDR3 region is CASSYQGQTYYEQYF. The DNA of the CDR3 is TGTGCCAGTAGTTATCAAGGGCAGACATACTACGAGCAGTACTTC. The genes are TRBV19 and TRBJ2-7; D gene unclear. CDR1 is LNHDA and CDR2 is SQIVND in the germline V gene (reference sequence). The germline V and J ends were trimmed by 5 bases and 3 bases, with 17 bases remaining between them. CDR3 length: 15 amino acids. Filled out from reference TRBV19 and TRBJ2-7, the complete variable domain reads DGGITQSPKYLFRKEGQNVTLSCEQNLNHDAMYWYRQDPGQGLRLIYYSQIVNDFQKGDIAEGYSVSREKKESFPLTVTSAQKNPTAFYLCASSYQGQTYYEQYFGPGTRLTVT.

This clonotype was picked up one time. The DNA for the CDR3 is TGCGCCAGCAGCTTGGTACAGGGGGGAGAGCCCCAGCATTTT. It specifies CASSLVQGGEPQHF. This chain links TRBV5-1 with TRBJ1-5, with TRBD1 matching over 8 bases. The CDR3 sequence is 14 residues long. V lost 0 bases to trimming and J lost 8 bases; unmatched junction nucleotides: 4. CDR1 and CDR2 from the germline V gene are SGHRS and YFSETQ.

The gene calls are TRBV29-1 and TRBJ2-7, with 11 bases identical to TRBD2. V was clipped by 5 bases and J by 2 bases; unmatched bases: 5. The CDR3 covers 14 residues. The germline CDR1 and CDR2 sequences are SQVTM and ANQGSEA. CDR3 DNA sequence: TGCAGCGTTCGGGGACTAGCGGCCGCCTACGAGCAGTACTTC. Its translation is CSVRGLAAAYEQYF.

This clonotype showed up just a few times. The CDR3 reads CASSLVSGRVTDTQYF. The DNA of the CDR3 is TGTGCCAGCAGCCTGGTTAGCGGGAGGGTAACAGATACGCAGTATTTT. The chain recombines TRBV7-2 with TRBJ2-3; TRBD2 matches 11 bases. Looked up from germline, CDR1 is SGHTA and CDR2 is FQGNSA. V was clipped by 5 bases and J by 3 bases; unmatched bases: 7. This CDR3 contains 16 residues.

This clonotype was counted only a few times. J is TRBJ2-5 and V is TRBV3-1; no definite D call. The CDR3 has 12 residues. The germline V gene has CDR1 LGHDT and CDR2 YNNKEL (reference sequence). V gave up 4 bases and J gave up 5 bases, with 8 bases separating them. In DNA, the CDR3 is TGTGCCAGCAGCCCGAGCTCGGAGACCCAGTACTTC. Encoded protein: CASSPSSETQYF.

The chain links TRBV5-1 to TRBJ2-3; 11 bases line up with TRBD2. Germline CDR1 and CDR2: SGHRS and YFSETQ. CDR3 length: 18 residues. V lost 0 bases, J lost 1 base, and 7 bases stayed unmatched. This CDR3 reads CASSLAASGRFGTDTQYF. Here the CDR3 DNA reads TGCGCCAGCAGCTTGGCGGCTAGCGGGAGGTTCGGCACAGATACGCAGTATTTT. The full variable domain, in which reference TRBV5-1 and TRBJ2-3 provide the parts outside the CDR3, is KAGVTQTPRYLIKTRGQQVTLSCSPISGHRSVSWYQQTPGQGLQFLFEYFSETQRNKGNFPGRFSGRQFSNSRSEMNVSTLELGDSALYLCASSLAASGRFGTDTQYFGPGTRLTVL.

J is TRBJ2-1 and V is TRBV7-9; 7 bases line up with TRBD2. The DNA end lines up better with TRBJ2-7; the J call may be wrong. CDR1 SEHNR and CDR2 FQNEAQ come from the germline V gene (reference sequence). The length of the CDR3 is 16 residues. CDR3: CASSPFRRELHNEQYF. DNA for the CDR3: TGTGCCAGCAGCCCCTTTCGGCGGGAGCTTCACAATGAGCAGTACTTC.

This clonotype was recorded at least ten times. V is TRBV12-3 or TRBV12-4 and J is TRBJ2-1; D possibly corresponds to TRBD2 (5 bases). Between the trimmed V and J ends, which lost 3 bases and 10 bases, there was a span of 19 bases. The CDR3 spans 15 residues. DNA of the CDR3: TGTGCCAGCAGTTTGGGTGGGAGACTAAACTACGAGCAGTTCTTC. Protein product: CASSLGGRLNYEQFF.

In nucleotides, the CDR3 is TGTGCCTGGACCTTCGGTACCTTCCCCGGGGAGCAGTACTTC. Translated, it gives CAWTFGTFPGEQYF. The chain combines TRBV30 with TRBJ2-7; no definite D call. Trimming cost V 4 bases and J 7 bases, with 20 bases left between them. Germline loops: CDR1 GTSNPN, CDR2 SVGIG (reference sequence). The CDR3 has 14 residues. Filled out from reference TRBV30 and TRBJ2-7, the complete variable domain reads SQTIHQWPATLVQPVGSPLSLECTVEGTSNPNLYWYRQAAGRGLQLLFYSVGIGQISSEVPQNLSASRPQDRQFILSSKKLLLSDSGFYLCAWTFGTFPGEQYFGPGTRLTVT.

In its sample, this clonotype was seen once. The junction shows a germline mismatch at one end, possibly a read error. This chain uses TRBV6-1 with TRBJ2-5, with 8 positions matching TRBD1. Germline CDR1 and CDR2: MNHNS and SASEGT. CDR3 length: 15 residues. CDR3 protein: CASSPRPADRETRYF. The CDR3 bases are TGTGCCAGCAGTCCTCGTCCGGCGGACAGGGAGACCCGGTACTTC.

This clonotype was observed a few times. The V gene is TRBV7-3, the J gene TRBJ2-2; TRBD2 agrees at 11 bases. The V and J ends lost 1 base and 5 bases, in that order; junction bases with no gene match: 6. CDR1 is SGHTA and CDR2 is FQGTGA in the germline V gene. This CDR3 comprises 17 residues. This CDR3 is CASSLNGLAGGTGELFF. In DNA form, the CDR3 reads TGTGCCAGCAGCTTAAATGGACTAGCGGGCGGAACCGGGGAGCTGTTTTTT.

V is TRBV6-1 and J is TRBJ2-1; 9 nucleotides agree with TRBD2. CDR3 length: 14 residues. V trimming: 10 bases; J trimming: 6 bases; junction bases outside the gene matches: 10. CDR1 and CDR2 (germline): MNHNS, SASEGT. The DNA for the CDR3 is TGTGCCACCCTAGCGGGGTCCGGGGGCAATGAGCAGTTCTTC. Translated: CATLAGSGGNEQFF.

The genes are TRBV20-1 and TRBJ2-3, with TRBD2 identical over 7 bases. In germline, CDR1 is DFQATT, CDR2 SNEGSKA (reference sequence). The CDR3 totals 14 residues. The CDR3: CRVGREGRTDTQYF. The CDR3 nucleotides are TGCCGAGTGGGCAGGGAGGGCCGAACAGATACGCAGTATTTT.